This T cell receptor (beta chain) was sequenced during a study of vaccination effects on CD4 cells after COVID-19. Isolating CD4+ T cells followed around nine days of culture. Participants received two doses of either the BNT162b2 or mRNA-1273 vaccine. To note about this clone: As yet, its antigen is unknown.

Trimming at V came to 0 bases and at J to 8 bases, leaving 8 bases not matched to a gene. The CDR3 contains 17 residues. Germline V gene sequence: CDR1 SGHRS, CDR2 YFSETQ. Study conclusions and caveats: Early timepoints after infection were absent, and convalescent patients were few in the study.

Libraries were prepared by immunoSEQ multiplex PCR; TCRdb keeps only in-frame clonotypes and omits some of them. The repertoire consists of about 66,000 clones, with roughly 81% occurring once and the leading ten covering about 2.2%. This clonotype was sampled from a human donor who received a COVID-19 vaccine. The rearrangement joins TRBV5-1 to TRBJ2-1; TRBD2 agrees at 13 bases. Sequenced material: CD4+ T cells from PBMCs cultured without peptide, taken after COVID-19 vaccination. The CDR3 loop is CASSLVGGLAGFHEQFF. CDR3 DNA sequence: TGCGCCAGCAGCTTGGTAGGGGGACTAGCGGGGTTTCATGAGCAGTTCTTC.